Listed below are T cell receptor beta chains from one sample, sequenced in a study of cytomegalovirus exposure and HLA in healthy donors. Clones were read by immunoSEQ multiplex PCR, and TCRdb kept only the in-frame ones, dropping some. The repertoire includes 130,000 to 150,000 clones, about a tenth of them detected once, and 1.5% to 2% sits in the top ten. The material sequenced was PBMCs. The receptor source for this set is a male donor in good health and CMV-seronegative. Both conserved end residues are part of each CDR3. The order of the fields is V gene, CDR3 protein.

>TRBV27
CASSVSGAGTEAFF
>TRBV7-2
CASRGDRPSYGYTF
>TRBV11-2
CASSPPRSSGNTIYF
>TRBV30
CAWSVQLGGGVAEQYF
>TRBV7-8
CATRGAYEQYF
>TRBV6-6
CASLLDRGLTGELFF
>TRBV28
CASTVARRPNTEAFF
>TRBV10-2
CASSRTGVGANVLTF
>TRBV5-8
CASSFDRNSDYTF
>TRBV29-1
CSVEDDRELNTEAFF
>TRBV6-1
CASSEVPGKNTDTQYF
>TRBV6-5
CASSYTESSYNEQFF
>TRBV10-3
CAISDQQGWNTGELFF
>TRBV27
CASSSGVTGELFF
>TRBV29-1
CSVVGAQGTSYEQYF
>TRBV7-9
CASSLGTGYEQYF
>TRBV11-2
CASRFENFEQYF
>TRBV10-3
CAISETGQSSGANVLTF
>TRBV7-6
CASSLLLSRGTSGTYNEQFF
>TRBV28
CASSFWSESSGSDTQYF